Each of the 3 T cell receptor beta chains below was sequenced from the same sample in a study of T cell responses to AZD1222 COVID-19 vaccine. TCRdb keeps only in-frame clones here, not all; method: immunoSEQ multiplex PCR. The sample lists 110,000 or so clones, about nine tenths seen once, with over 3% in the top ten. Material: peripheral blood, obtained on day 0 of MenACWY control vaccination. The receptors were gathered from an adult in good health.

The CDR3, as DNA: TGTGCCAGCAGTTTATCGTCAGGGAGCGATCAGCCCCAGCATTTT. Translation: CASSLSSGSDQPQHF. The chain employs TRBV27 and TRBJ1-5, with D possibly TRBD1 on 5 matching bases. The CDR3 sequence is 15 residues long. Trimming removed 0 bases from V and 5 bases from J, with 11 bases in between. CDR1 MNHEY and CDR2 SMNVEV come from the germline V gene (reference sequence).

This CDR3 reads CAIGRGEADTQYF. The CDR3 DNA sequence: TGTGCCATCGGACGGGGGGAGGCAGATACGCAGTATTTT. The rearrangement uses TRBV10-3 and TRBJ2-3, with 7 bases identical to TRBD2. Trimming took 8 bases from V and 4 from J; bases not matched to a gene: 6. The CDR3 runs 13 residues. Germline lookup yields CDR1 ENHRY and CDR2 SYGVKD.

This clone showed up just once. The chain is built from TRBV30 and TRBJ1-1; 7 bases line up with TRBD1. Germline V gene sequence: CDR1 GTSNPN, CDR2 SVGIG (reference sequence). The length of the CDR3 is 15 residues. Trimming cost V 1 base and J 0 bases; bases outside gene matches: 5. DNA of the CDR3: TGTGCCTGGAGTGCTGCGGACAGGATGAACACTGAAGCTTTCTTT. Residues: CAWSAADRMNTEAFF.